The 23 T cell receptor beta chains given below trace back to one sample, sequenced in a study of response to subunit inactivated influenza vaccine. One entry per CDR3 protein results from TCRdb running MiXCR on the RT-PCR reads. The table lists about 520,000 distinct CDR3 sequences, around 25% of them singletons. The sequencing here drew on CD4+ T cells sorted from PBMCs, taken roughly 5 days after vaccination. The receptors derive from a man aged 45-65 years who received an inactivated influenza vaccine.

There are a few counts of this clonotype. The J gene is TRBJ1-5, the V gene TRBV12-3 or TRBV12-4; no firm D call. There are 13 residues in the CDR3. Trimming left V 3 bases short and J 3 bases short, with 6 bases between. The CDR3 sequence: CASSFQSNQPQHF. The CDR3 DNA follows: TGTGCCAGCAGTTTCCAGTCCAATCAGCCCCAGCATTTT.

This chain connects TRBV5-1 to TRBJ2-7; TRBD2 matches at 8 bases. Germline values: CDR1 SGHRS, CDR2 YFSETQ. The CDR3 extends over 15 amino acids. V gave up 1 base and J gave up 1 base; unmatched junction bases: 4. The CDR3 DNA sequence: TGCGCCAGCAGCTTGAGTAGCGGGGTGTCCTACGAGCAGTACTTC. It is translated as CASSLSSGVSYEQYF.

A few counts support this clonotype. The chain uses TRBV6-2 or TRBV6-3 and TRBJ2-1, with D possibly called TRBD1 or TRBD2 (5 bases each). Trimming shortened V by 0 bases and J by 14 bases, and 14 bases separated the two germline ends. The V gene's germline CDR1 is MNHEY and CDR2 SVGEGT. This CDR3 contains 13 residues. CDR3 coding DNA: TGTGCCAGCAGTTACTCAACCGGGACCTTGGAGTTCTTC. It is translated as CASSYSTGTLEFF.

This clonotype was picked up one time. This sequence joins TRBV2 and TRBJ2-5; 10 nucleotides align to TRBD2. The germline CDR1 and CDR2 sequences are SNHLY and FYNNEI. V trimming: 3 bases; J trimming: 5 bases; junction bases outside the gene matches: 6. The CDR3 loop spans 15 amino acids. The CDR3 bases are TGTGCCAGCAGTGAGGAAGCGGGGGGGCCGGAGACCCAGTACTTC. It encodes CASSEEAGGPETQYF.

This clonotype was detected a few times. This CDR3 is CASSYRAGGNQPQHF. The DNA for the CDR3 is TGTGCCAGCAGTTACCGCGCGGGCGGCAATCAGCCCCAGCATTTT. The rearrangement uses TRBV6-5 and TRBJ1-5; unclear D gene. Germline V CDR1 and CDR2: MNHEY, SVGAGI. The V end was cut by 2 bases, the J end by 2 bases, with 10 bases between. The CDR3 spans 15 residues.

This clonotype showed up just a few times. The chain recombines TRBV29-1 with TRBJ2-3; 8 bases agree with TRBD2. The CDR3 extends over 15 amino acids. CDR1 and CDR2 from the germline V gene are SQVTM and ANQGSEA. Trimming at V came to 6 bases and at J to 4 bases, leaving 12 bases not matched to a gene. The DNA for the CDR3 is TGCAGCGTCCGCTTAGCGGGAAGGGCTCCAGATACGCAGTATTTT. Its protein product is CSVRLAGRAPDTQYF.

This clonotype was counted a few times. This chain joins TRBV9 and TRBJ2-5; no clear D. V dropped 0 bases and J dropped 5 bases, with 17 bases sitting between them. The CDR3 is 16 amino acids. CDR1 is SGDLS, CDR2 YYNGEE, per germline. CDR3 region: CASSVGKVRGWETQYF. The CDR3 DNA reads TGTGCCAGCAGCGTAGGGAAAGTAAGAGGATGGGAGACCCAGTACTTC.

CDR3 coding DNA: TGCAGTGCTAGAGGAGGGGCAGACAGGGGAAGAGAGACCCAGTACTTC. The encoded protein is CSARGGADRGRETQYF. The genes are TRBV20-1 and TRBJ2-5; the match to TRBD1 covers 8 bases. The junction had 11 bases not matched to a gene; V was cut back by 1 base and J by 4 bases. Germline assignment: CDR1 DFQATT and CDR2 SNEGSKA (reference sequence). This CDR3 has 16 amino acids.

J is TRBJ2-3 and V is TRBV29-1, with 9 bases identical to TRBD2. The CDR3 has 14 residues. V shed 0 bases, J shed 7 bases, and the junction held 5 bases outside the gene matches. CDR1 and CDR2 (germline): SQVTM, ANQGSEA. CDR3 sequence: CSVEEGGRVNTQYF. CDR3 sequence (DNA): TGCAGCGTTGAAGAGGGCGGGAGGGTCAATACGCAGTATTTT.

This sequence joins TRBV12-3 or TRBV12-4 and TRBJ2-1; 8 nucleotides line up with TRBD2. This CDR3 is built from 15 residues. Trimming took 11 bases from V and 6 from J; bases not matched to a gene: 15. CDR3 protein: CAVAEGLGAVNEQFF. Written as DNA, the CDR3 is TGTGCCGTAGCAGAGGGACTAGGGGCGGTCAATGAGCAGTTCTTC.

This clonotype was seen only a few times. This chain uses TRBV7-2 with TRBJ2-3; D is undetermined. CDR1 and CDR2 from the germline V gene are SGHTA and FQGNSA. Trimming removed 5 bases at V and 6 bases at J, with 21 bases between. The CDR3 runs 16 residues. The CDR3 loop is CASSLGPLRHGDTQYF. In nucleotides, the CDR3 is TGTGCCAGCAGCCTAGGGCCTTTAAGGCATGGGGATACGCAGTATTTT.

In nucleotides, the CDR3 is TGTGCCAGCAGTGAACAGGGTTTTTCCACCGGGGAGCTGTTTTTT. Translated: CASSEQGFSTGELFF. The chain carries TRBV6-4 and TRBJ2-2; D might be TRBD1 (6 bases). The CDR3 totals 15 residues. From germline, CDR1 is MRHNA and CDR2 SNTAGT. Between the trimmed V and J ends, which lost 3 bases and 4 bases, there was a span of 12 bases.

V is TRBV20-1 and J is TRBJ2-7; TRBD2 aligns across 9 bases. This CDR3 contains 17 residues. Looked up from germline, CDR1 is DFQATT and CDR2 is SNEGSKA (reference sequence). V lost 4 bases to trimming and J lost 3 bases; unmatched junction nucleotides: 16. CDR3 region: CSAIPFGGRGPVYEQYF. Written as DNA, the CDR3 is TGCAGTGCTATCCCTTTTGGCGGGAGGGGCCCTGTCTACGAGCAGTACTTC.

The rearrangement links TRBV20-1 to TRBJ1-2; D might be TRBD1 (5 bases). The CDR3 loop spans 15 amino acids. Trimming took off 2 bases at V and 6 bases at J, with 19 bases between the two ends. CDR1 DFQATT and CDR2 SNEGSKA come from the germline V gene (reference sequence). The CDR3 loop reads CSARSVQEGPNGYTF. The CDR3 DNA sequence: TGCAGTGCTAGATCGGTACAGGAGGGCCCTAATGGCTACACCTTC.

CDR3 nucleotide sequence: TGTGCCAGCAGCATAGGGGTTGGAGTCTCCTACGAGCAGTACTTC. Its translation: CASSIGVGVSYEQYF. V usage is TRBV11-2 and J usage is TRBJ2-7; D might be TRBD1 (5 bases). The germline V gene has CDR1 SGHAT and CDR2 FQNNGV. Trimming stripped 5 bases from V and 0 bases from J, with 14 bases between. This CDR3 contains 15 residues.

The chain employs TRBV9 and TRBJ2-7, with D possibly being TRBD2 (5 bases). Germline V gives CDR1 SGDLS, CDR2 YYNGEE. The CDR3 extends over 12 amino acids. The V and J ends lost 7 bases and 0 bases respectively, with 8 bases between them. DNA for the CDR3: TGTGCCAGCTCGGGGAACTCCTACGAGCAGTACTTC. Encoded protein: CASSGNSYEQYF.

The genes are TRBV5-3 and TRBJ2-5; 9 bases map to TRBD2. TRBV5-3 falls under the ORF class, with uncertain function. V was pared by 9 bases and J by 1 base, with 13 bases of the junction left unmatched. There are 16 residues in the CDR3. The DNA for the CDR3 is TGTGCCATGAGCTTGGGGCTAGCGGGGATCCAAGAGACCCAGTACTTC. Its protein is CAMSLGLAGIQETQYF.

The V and J genes are TRBV2 and TRBJ2-7; TRBD2 is a possible D gene (6 bases). Germline V gene sequence: CDR1 SNHLY, CDR2 FYNNEI. This CDR3 region has 14 residues. Trimming took 2 bases from V and 9 from J, leaving 17 bases between them. DNA of the CDR3: TGTGCCAGCAGTGAATCCGGGGGACCGCCTTTGCAGTACTTC. Translation gives CASSESGGPPLQYF.

The chain links TRBV7-2 to TRBJ1-1; D not resolved. V was trimmed by 3 bases and J by 2 bases, leaving 13 bases between them. The CDR3 contains 15 residues. Germline V CDR1 and CDR2: SGHTA, FQGNSA. CDR3 residues: CASSFWARQNTEAFF. DNA of the CDR3: TGTGCCAGCAGCTTTTGGGCCAGACAAAACACTGAAGCTTTCTTT.

The chain carries TRBV2 and TRBJ2-1; 7 bases fit TRBD1. After removal of 6 bases from V and 7 bases from J, the junction contained 12 bases not matched to a gene. Germline CDR1 SNHLY, CDR2 FYNNEI. The CDR3 extends over 15 amino acids. CDR3 nucleotide sequence: TGTGCCAGCAGCGATGCTGACAGGGCGCGGAATGAGCAGTTCTTC. It specifies CASSDADRARNEQFF.

CDR3 nucleotides: TGTGCCAGCAGCCGAGGGACTAGTCGGGACGAGCAGTACTTC. Residues: CASSRGTSRDEQYF. This chain connects TRBV7-6 to TRBJ2-7; 8 bases line up with TRBD2. J lost 5 bases, V lost 5 bases, and 8 bases had no gene match. The CDR3 runs to 14 residues. Germline lookup yields CDR1 SGHVS and CDR2 FNYEAQ.

This clonotype was seen repeatedly, ten times or more. The rearrangement links TRBV14 to TRBJ2-1; 9 bases are shared with TRBD1. Germline V gives CDR1 SGHDN, CDR2 FVKESK. The CDR3 has 16 residues. Trimming took 6 bases from V and 2 from J; bases not matched to a gene: 8. CDR3 in DNA: TGTGCCAGCAGGTCATTAGGACAGGGGACCTACAATGAGCAGTTCTTC. Amino acid sequence: CASRSLGQGTYNEQFF.

The V call is TRBV20-1, the J call TRBJ2-5, with 7 bases matching TRBD2. The V and J ends lost 4 bases and 1 base, in that order; junction bases with no gene match: 9. The CDR3 has 15 residues. Germline CDR1 and CDR2: DFQATT and SNEGSKA (reference sequence). CDR3 amino acids: CSATRGSGFQETQYF. Written as DNA, the CDR3 is TGCAGTGCTACCCGGGGTAGCGGGTTCCAAGAGACCCAGTACTTC.